This T cell receptor (beta chain) was profiled in a study of regulatory T cells in long-lasting Graves disease. Broader study findings: Exclusively peripheral blood, rather than thyroid tissue, was studied. Persistent patients shared more public clonotypes (under 3,000) than newly diagnosed patients (about 1,000).

Germline-derived CDR1 and CDR2 are KGHSH and LQKENI. The CDR3 runs to 14 residues. The V end was cut by 1 base, the J end by 4 bases, with 10 bases between. Construction of TCR beta libraries relied on iRepertoire HTBI primers and on Arm-PCR targeting CDR3 regions. One entry per CDR3 protein results from TCRdb running MiXCR on the multiplex PCR reads. This table has roughly 400,000 distinct CDR3 sequences, around 20% appearing once. The time point denotes: persistent/refractory GD, antithyroid drugs over 5 years with positive TRAb. PBMC-derived RNA was used for the TCR library. This clonotype was counted ten times or more. Its antigen is undetermined.

The sequencing used peripheral blood mononuclear cells (PBMCs), collected when the disease was refractory, from a patient treated with antithyroid drugs. This sequence was found in a female donor with Graves disease. The chain links TRBV18 to TRBJ2-5, with D perhaps TRBD1 or TRBD2 (5 bases each). CDR3 residues: CASSPQGSGETQYF. CDR3 nucleotide sequence: TGTGCCAGCTCACCACAGGGGAGCGGAGAGACCCAGTACTTC.